These 10 T cell receptor beta chains were all obtained from the same sample, sequenced in a study of vaccination effects on CD4 cells after COVID-19 (dated by TCRdb to between 2021 and 2023). The antigens these receptors bind are not known. In the ViraFEST assay, PBMC were stimulated with viral peptide pools, and TCR sequencing was then used to find antigen-specific CD4+ T cell clonotypes based on their expansion. After more than nine days of culture, CD4+ T cells were isolated with the EasySep CD4+ T cell isolation kit. Library method: the immunoSEQ multiplex PCR assay. TCRdb took over this immuneACCESS table, retaining in-frame rearrangements with V and J assigned. Such tables are incomplete; in checked studies, under half of the missing clones stem from an unresolved V gene, and the remainder is unexplained. The sample yields over 50,000 clones; 75% to 85% were counted once. The ten largest account for roughly 2.7% of the sample.

The specimen was CD4+ T cells from PBMCs cultured with HCoV-229E spike peptides, collected before COVID-19 vaccination. The cell subset or site label on this specimen signifies: HCoV-229E spike overlapping peptide pool stimulation. These receptors were taken from a human donor who received a COVID-19 vaccine.

The chain is built from TRBV24-1 and TRBJ1-2, with D possibly matching TRBD1 (5 bases). The V end lost 2 bases, the J end lost 7 bases, and 7 bases lay between the germline ends. The CDR3 contains 12 residues. Germline V gene lookup returns CDR1 KGHDR and CDR2 SFDVKD. CDR3 sequence reads: CATSDSGSGYTF. The DNA of the CDR3 is TGTGCCACCAGTGATTCAGGGAGTGGCTACACCTTC.

The V gene is TRBV5-4, the J gene TRBJ2-2; TRBD2 matches 13 bases. Per the germline V gene, CDR1 is SGHNT and CDR2 is YYREEE (reference sequence). The CDR3 is made up of 18 amino acids. The J segment lost 5 bases and the V segment lost 1 base, leaving 8 bases of the junction unmatched. In DNA, the CDR3 is TGTGCCAGCAGCTTGCAGCTACTAGCGGGGGGGCGAACCGGGGAGCTGTTTTTT. Translating gives CASSLQLLAGGRTGELFF.

The chain combines TRBV2 with TRBJ1-4; 7 bases match TRBD1. The germline CDR1 and CDR2 sequences are SNHLY and FYNNEI. Trimming took 0 bases from V and 8 from J; bases not matched to a gene: 6. This CDR3 is 15 amino acids long. CDR3 sequence (DNA): TGTGCCAGCAGTGAAGCCCCCAGGGGGGCGGAAAAACTGTTTTTT. Amino acids: CASSEAPRGAEKLFF. Using reference TRBV2 and TRBJ1-4 for the parts outside the CDR3, the full variable domain is EPEVTQTPSHQVTQMGQEVILRCVPISNHLYFYWYRQILGQKVEFLVSFYNNEISEKSEIFDDQFSVERPDGSNFTLKIRSTKLEDSAMYFCASSEAPRGAEKLFFGSGTQLSVL.

The rearrangement links TRBV6-5 to TRBJ1-5; D is uncertain. The CDR3 sequence is 13 residues long. CDR1 is MNHEY, CDR2 SVGAGI, per germline. The CDR3 coding sequence is TGTGTGACTAGGGCCACTAGCAATCAGCCCCAGCATTTT. It is translated as CVTRATSNQPQHF.

This chain uses TRBV2 with TRBJ2-2; TRBD1 agrees at 7 bases. CDR3 size: 13 residues. Germline V CDR1 and CDR2: SNHLY, FYNNEI. J was trimmed by 4 bases and V by 6 bases; bases with no gene match: 2. CDR3 in amino acids: CASSSGGTGELFF. For the CDR3, the DNA is TGTGCCAGCAGCTCAGGGGGCACCGGGGAGCTGTTTTTT.

J is TRBJ1-2 and V is TRBV24-1; TRBD1 matches 7 bases. The germline CDR1 and CDR2 sequences are KGHDR and SFDVKD. This CDR3 region has 15 residues. J was trimmed by 8 bases and V by 3 bases; bases with no gene match: 11. The CDR3 loop reads CATSDPRQGGIGYTF. The CDR3 DNA reads as TGTGCCACCAGTGATCCACGACAGGGAGGAATCGGCTACACCTTC.

This clone was seen only a few times. Other DNA sequences in the sample encode the same CDR3. The chain couples TRBV18 to TRBJ2-3, with D hard to call. This CDR3 region has 14 residues. The germline gives CDR1 KGHSH, CDR2 LQKENI. Trimming removed 2 bases at V and 1 base at J, with 7 bases between. The CDR3 sequence is CASSPGGGTDTQYF. The CDR3 nucleotides are TGTGCCAGCTCACCAGGTGGGGGCACAGATACGCAGTATTTT.

CDR3: CASSRTPSSYNEQFF. CDR3 in DNA: TGTGCCAGCAGCCGGACTCCAAGCTCCTACAATGAGCAGTTCTTC. The genes are TRBV3-1 (or the pseudogene TRBV3-2) and TRBJ2-1; tentatively, D is TRBD2 (5 bases). V was cut by 4 bases and J by 0 bases, with 10 bases left in between. Looked up from germline, CDR1 is LGHDT and CDR2 is YNNKEL (reference sequence). This CDR3 contains 15 residues.

The genes are TRBV5-6 and TRBJ1-2; 9 nucleotides line up with TRBD1. This CDR3 is built from 16 residues. Germline CDR1 and CDR2: SGHDT and YYEEEE. With V trimmed by 3 bases and J by 2 bases, 8 bases remained unmatched. The CDR3 DNA follows: TGTGCCAGCAGCTCCCCTCCCGGGACAGGGAACTATGGCTACACCTTC. It translates to CASSSPPGTGNYGYTF.

This clone was seen only once. The chain has TRBV4-2 and TRBJ2-2, with TRBD2 matching over 11 bases. CDR1 and CDR2 (germline): LGHNA, YNFKEQ. This CDR3 comprises 20 residues. Trimming at V came to 4 bases and at J to 0 bases, leaving 13 bases not matched to a gene. The CDR3 reads CASSPKTSGAIPTNTGELFF. CDR3 DNA sequence: TGTGCCAGCAGCCCAAAGACTAGCGGGGCAATTCCTACGAACACCGGGGAGCTGTTTTTT.